These T cell receptor beta chains were read from a single sample in a study of identical twins. TCRdb re-called the 5' RACE reads through MiXCR, storing one row per CDR3 protein. Of about 530,000 distinct CDR3 sequences in the sample, about 22% were seen once. These records were also assigned to another study, of yellow fever vaccine responses in identical twins.

Sequenced: CD4+ T cells sorted from blood. The receptors come from a woman aged 18 to 35 in good health. CDR3s include the opening cysteine and the closing phenylalanine or tryptophan. The D gene is left open where the match is weak.

>.|TRBV29-1|TRBJ2-1
CSVEWQGRRDEQFF
>TRBD2|TRBV12-3/TRBV12-4|TRBJ2-1
CASSSRTRGLDNEQFF
>.|TRBV9|TRBJ2-6
CASSVAPAGANVLTF
>.|TRBV12-3/TRBV12-4|TRBJ2-1
CASSITDEQFF
>.|TRBV9|TRBJ2-2
CASSDPDSNANTGELFF
>.|TRBV10-2|TRBJ1-1
CASKGQGTNTEAFF
>.|TRBV2|TRBJ2-3
CASSEPSGDTQYF
>.|TRBV7-2|TRBJ2-7
CASSFGTFTSYEQYF
>TRBD1|TRBV11-2|TRBJ2-6
CASSSPRDSSGANVLTF
>TRBD2|TRBV20-1|TRBJ2-1
CSARRLAGEQLSYNEQFF
>TRBD2|TRBV29-1|TRBJ2-7
CSVEGTSGSVAYEQYF
>.|TRBV21-1|TRBJ2-3
CASSKGEDTQYF
>TRBD1|TRBV12-3/TRBV12-4|TRBJ1-2
CASSLTGWDGYTF
>TRBD2|TRBV5-1|TRBJ2-1
CASSSGGSGYNEQFF
>TRBD1|TRBV5-1|TRBJ2-6
CASSLGWGQRSGANVLTF
>TRBD1|TRBV24-1|TRBJ2-5
CATGETGVDFQETQYF
>.|TRBV10-2|TRBJ1-5
CASSAGTQGIPQHF
>TRBD2|TRBV7-2|TRBJ2-2
CASSPIAGGVTGELFF
>TRBD1|TRBV20-1|TRBJ2-2
CSARGTGNTGELFF
>TRBD2|TRBV12-3/TRBV12-4|TRBJ2-5
CASSRTSIQETQYF
>.|TRBV7-9|TRBJ2-5
CASQRYQETQYF
>.|TRBV20-1|TRBJ2-1
CSATSQQSYNEQFF
>TRBD2|TRBV20-1|TRBJ2-1
CSATLGGGRVGQFF
>TRBD2|TRBV12-3/TRBV12-4|TRBJ2-2
CASSKTSPNTGELFF
>.|TRBV12-3/TRBV12-4|TRBJ2-2
CASSPGTPNTGELFF
>TRBD1|TRBV2|TRBJ1-2
CASNPGQGSLNYGYTF
>TRBD2|TRBV5-1|TRBJ2-2
CASSLGLAGATGELFF
>.|TRBV6-1|TRBJ2-2
CASRITSPGELFF
>.|TRBV24-1|TRBJ2-1
CATSDRSEQFF